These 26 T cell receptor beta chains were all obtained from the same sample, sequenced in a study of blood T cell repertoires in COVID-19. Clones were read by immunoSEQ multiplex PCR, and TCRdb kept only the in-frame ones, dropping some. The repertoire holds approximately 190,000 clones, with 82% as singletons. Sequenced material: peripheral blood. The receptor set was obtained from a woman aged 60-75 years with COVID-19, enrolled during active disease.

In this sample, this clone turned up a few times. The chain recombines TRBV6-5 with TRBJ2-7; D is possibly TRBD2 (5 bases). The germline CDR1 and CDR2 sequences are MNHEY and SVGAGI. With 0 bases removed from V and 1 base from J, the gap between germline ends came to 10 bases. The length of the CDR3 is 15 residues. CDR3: CASSYSQDSSYEQYF. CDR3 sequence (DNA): TGTGCCAGCAGTTACTCGCAGGACTCTTCCTACGAGCAGTACTTC.

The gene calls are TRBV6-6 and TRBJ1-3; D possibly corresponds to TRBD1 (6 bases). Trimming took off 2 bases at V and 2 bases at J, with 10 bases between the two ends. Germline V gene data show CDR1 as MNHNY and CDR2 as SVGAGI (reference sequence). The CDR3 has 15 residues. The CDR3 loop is CASSYLAGAGNTIYF. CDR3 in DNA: TGTGCCAGCAGTTACCTAGCAGGGGCTGGAAACACCATATATTTT.

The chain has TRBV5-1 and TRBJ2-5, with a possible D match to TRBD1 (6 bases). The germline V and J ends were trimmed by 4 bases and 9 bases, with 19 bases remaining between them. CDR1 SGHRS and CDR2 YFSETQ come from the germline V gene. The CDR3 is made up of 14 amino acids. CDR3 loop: CASSRQGTENPQYF. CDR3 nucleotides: TGCGCCAGCAGCCGCCAGGGGACCGAAAACCCCCAGTACTTC.

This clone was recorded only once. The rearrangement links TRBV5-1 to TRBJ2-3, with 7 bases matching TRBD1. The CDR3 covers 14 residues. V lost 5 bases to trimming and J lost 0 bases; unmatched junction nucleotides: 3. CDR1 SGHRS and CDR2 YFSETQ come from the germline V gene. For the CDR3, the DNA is TGCGCCAGCAGACAGGGGCTTAGCACAGATACGCAGTATTTT. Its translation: CASRQGLSTDTQYF.

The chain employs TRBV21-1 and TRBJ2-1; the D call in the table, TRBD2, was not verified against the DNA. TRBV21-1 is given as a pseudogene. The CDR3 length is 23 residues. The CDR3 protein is CASSKGGWPHFLVLAGPGYEQFF. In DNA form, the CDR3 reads TGTGCCAGCAGCAAGGGTGGATGGCCCCACTTCCTGGTACTAGCGGGGCCGGGGTATGAGCAGTTCTTC.

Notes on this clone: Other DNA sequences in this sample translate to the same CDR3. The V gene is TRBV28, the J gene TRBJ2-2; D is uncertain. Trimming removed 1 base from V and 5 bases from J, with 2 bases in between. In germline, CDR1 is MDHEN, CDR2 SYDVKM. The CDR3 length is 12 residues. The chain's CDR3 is CASSLSTGELFF. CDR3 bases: TGTGCCAGCAGTTTATCGACCGGGGAGCTGTTTTTT. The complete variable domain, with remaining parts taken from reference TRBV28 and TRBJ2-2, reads DVKVTQSSRYLVKRTGEKVFLECVQDMDHENMFWYRQDPGLGLRLIYFSYDVKMKEKGDIPEGYSVSREKKERFSLILESASTNQTSMYLCASSLSTGELFFGEGSRLTVL.

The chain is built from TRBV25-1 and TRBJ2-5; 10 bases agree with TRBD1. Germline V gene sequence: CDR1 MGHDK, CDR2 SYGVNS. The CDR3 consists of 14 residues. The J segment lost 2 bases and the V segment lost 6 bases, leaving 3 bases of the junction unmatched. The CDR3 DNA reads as TGTGCCAGCAGGGGGACAGGGGAACAAGAGACCCAGTACTTC. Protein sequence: CASRGTGEQETQYF.

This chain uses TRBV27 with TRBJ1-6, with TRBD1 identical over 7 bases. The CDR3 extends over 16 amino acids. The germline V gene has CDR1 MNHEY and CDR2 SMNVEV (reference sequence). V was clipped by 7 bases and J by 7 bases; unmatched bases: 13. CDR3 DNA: TGTGCCAGCACTACCGCCTTACAGGACAGGAATTCACCCCTCCACTTT. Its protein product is CASTTALQDRNSPLHF.

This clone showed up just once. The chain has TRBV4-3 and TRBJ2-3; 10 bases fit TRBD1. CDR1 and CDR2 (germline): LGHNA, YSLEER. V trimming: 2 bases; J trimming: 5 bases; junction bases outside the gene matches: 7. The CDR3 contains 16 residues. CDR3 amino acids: CASSQFRTGGLDTQYF. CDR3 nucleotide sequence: TGCGCCAGCAGCCAATTTCGGACAGGGGGTCTAGATACGCAGTATTTT.

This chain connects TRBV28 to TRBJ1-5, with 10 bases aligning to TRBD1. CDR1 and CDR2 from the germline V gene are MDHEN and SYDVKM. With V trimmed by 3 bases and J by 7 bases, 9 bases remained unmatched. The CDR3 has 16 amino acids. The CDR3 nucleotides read TGTGCCAGCAGTTTGGGCCCCGGGACAGGGGCACAGCCCCAGCATTTT. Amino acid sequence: CASSLGPGTGAQPQHF.

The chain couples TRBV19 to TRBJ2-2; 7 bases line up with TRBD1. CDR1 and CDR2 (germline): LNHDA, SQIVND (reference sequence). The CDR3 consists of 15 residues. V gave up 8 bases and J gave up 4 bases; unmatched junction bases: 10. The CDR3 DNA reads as TGTGCCAGTCAGTTTGGGGCAGGGGGCACCGGGGAGCTGTTTTTT. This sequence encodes CASQFGAGGTGELFF.

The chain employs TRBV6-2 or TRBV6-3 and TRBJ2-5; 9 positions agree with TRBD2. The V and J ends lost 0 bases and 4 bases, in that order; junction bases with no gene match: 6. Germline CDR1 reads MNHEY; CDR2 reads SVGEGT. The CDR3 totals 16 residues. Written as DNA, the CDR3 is TGTGCCAGCAGTTACTCCTTCCCAGCGGGAGGAGAGACCCAGTACTTC. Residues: CASSYSFPAGGETQYF.

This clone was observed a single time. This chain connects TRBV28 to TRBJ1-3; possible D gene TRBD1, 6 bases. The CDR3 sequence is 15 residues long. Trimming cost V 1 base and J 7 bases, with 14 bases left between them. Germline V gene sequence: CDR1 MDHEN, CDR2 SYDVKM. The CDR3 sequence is CASSLFSSGGNTIYF. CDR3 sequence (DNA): TGTGCCAGCAGTTTATTTTCATCTGGGGGCAACACCATATATTTT.

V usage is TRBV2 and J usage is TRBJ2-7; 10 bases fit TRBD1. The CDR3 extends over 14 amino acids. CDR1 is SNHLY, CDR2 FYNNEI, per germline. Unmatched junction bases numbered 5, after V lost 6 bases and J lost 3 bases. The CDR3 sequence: CASSKGQGYYEQYV. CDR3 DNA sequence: TGTGCCAGCAGCAAGGGACAGGGGTACTACGAGCAGTACGTC.

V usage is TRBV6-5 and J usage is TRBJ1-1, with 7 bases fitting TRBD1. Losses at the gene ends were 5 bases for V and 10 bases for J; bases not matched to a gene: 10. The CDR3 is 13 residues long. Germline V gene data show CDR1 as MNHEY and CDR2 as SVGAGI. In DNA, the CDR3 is TGTGCCAGCAGTACCCGGGACAGCCAAGGAGCTTTCTTT. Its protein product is CASSTRDSQGAFF.

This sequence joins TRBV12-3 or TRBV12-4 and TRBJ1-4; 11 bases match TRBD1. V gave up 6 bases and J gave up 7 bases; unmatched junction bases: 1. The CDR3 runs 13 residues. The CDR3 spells CASRGQGVEKLFF. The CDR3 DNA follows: TGTGCCAGCAGGGGACAGGGGGTTGAAAAACTGTTTTTT.

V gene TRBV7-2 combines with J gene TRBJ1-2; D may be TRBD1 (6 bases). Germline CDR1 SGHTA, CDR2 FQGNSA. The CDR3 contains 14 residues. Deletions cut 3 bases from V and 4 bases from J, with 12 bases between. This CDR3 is CASSFPGASYGYTF. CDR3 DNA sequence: TGTGCCAGCAGCTTCCCAGGGGCGAGCTATGGCTACACCTTC.

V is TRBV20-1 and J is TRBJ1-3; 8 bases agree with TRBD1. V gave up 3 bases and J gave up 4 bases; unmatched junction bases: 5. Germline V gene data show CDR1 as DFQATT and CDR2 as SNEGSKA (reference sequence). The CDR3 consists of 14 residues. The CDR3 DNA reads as TGCAGTGCTAGTCAGGGGGCATCGGGAAACACCATATATTTT. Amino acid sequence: CSASQGASGNTIYF.

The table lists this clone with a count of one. As DNA, the CDR3 is TGCGCCAGCAGCTTGGGGTCAGGGAGGGGCATCCAAGAGACCCAGTACTTC. It translates to CASSLGSGRGIQETQYF. This chain connects TRBV5-1 to TRBJ2-5; 7 bases are shared with TRBD2. Germline loops: CDR1 SGHRS, CDR2 YFSETQ. The CDR3 consists of 17 residues. J was trimmed by 1 base and V by 0 bases; bases with no gene match: 9.

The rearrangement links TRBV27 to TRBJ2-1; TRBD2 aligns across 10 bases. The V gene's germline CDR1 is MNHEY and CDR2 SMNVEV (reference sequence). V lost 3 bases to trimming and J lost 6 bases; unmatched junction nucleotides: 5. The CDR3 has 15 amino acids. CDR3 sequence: CASSFELAGSNEQFF. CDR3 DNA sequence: TGTGCCAGCAGTTTCGAACTAGCGGGATCCAATGAGCAGTTCTTC.

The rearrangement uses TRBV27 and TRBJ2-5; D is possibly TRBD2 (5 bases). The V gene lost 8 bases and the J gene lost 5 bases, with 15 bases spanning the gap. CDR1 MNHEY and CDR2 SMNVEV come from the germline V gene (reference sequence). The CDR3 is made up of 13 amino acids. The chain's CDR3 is CASGGPRVETQYF. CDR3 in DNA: TGTGCCAGCGGAGGCCCGAGGGTGGAGACCCAGTACTTC.

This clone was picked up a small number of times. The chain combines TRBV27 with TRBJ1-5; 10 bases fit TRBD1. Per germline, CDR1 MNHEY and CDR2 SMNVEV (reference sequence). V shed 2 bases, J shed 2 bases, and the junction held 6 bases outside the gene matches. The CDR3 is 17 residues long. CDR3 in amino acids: CASSLGQGGRRNQPQHF. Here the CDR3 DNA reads TGTGCCAGCAGTTTAGGACAGGGGGGTCGTCGCAATCAGCCCCAGCATTTT.

CDR3 in amino acids: CASSGTGQGRPEAFF. For the CDR3, the DNA is TGCGCCAGCAGCGGAACGGGACAGGGGAGACCTGAAGCTTTCTTT. The rearrangement joins TRBV5-1 to TRBJ1-1; 10 nucleotides line up with TRBD1. The CDR3 consists of 15 residues. The V gene's germline CDR1 is SGHRS and CDR2 YFSETQ. V shed 4 bases, J shed 6 bases, and the junction held 9 bases outside the gene matches.

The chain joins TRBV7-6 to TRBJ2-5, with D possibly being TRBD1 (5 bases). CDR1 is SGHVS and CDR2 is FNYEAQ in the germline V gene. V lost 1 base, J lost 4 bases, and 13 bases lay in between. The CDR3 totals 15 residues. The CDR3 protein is CASSLGGWGRETQYF. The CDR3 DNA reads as TGTGCCAGCAGCTTAGGGGGTTGGGGCCGAGAGACCCAGTACTTC.

For the CDR3, the DNA is TGTGCCAGCAGTAAAACCCCCAATGGAGTCAGAGAGCAGTACTTC. It encodes CASSKTPNGVREQYF. The chain combines TRBV27 with TRBJ2-7; D not certain. Trimming removed 5 bases from V and 7 bases from J, with 21 bases in between. CDR1 and CDR2 (germline): MNHEY, SMNVEV (reference sequence). This CDR3 comprises 15 residues.

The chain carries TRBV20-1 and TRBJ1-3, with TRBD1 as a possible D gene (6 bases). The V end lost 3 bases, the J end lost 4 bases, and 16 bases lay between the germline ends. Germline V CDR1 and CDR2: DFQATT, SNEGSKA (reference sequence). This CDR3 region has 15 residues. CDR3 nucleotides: TGCAGTGCTAGTCCACAGGGTTTGAACGGAAACACCATATATTTT. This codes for CSASPQGLNGNTIYF.